This T cell receptor beta chain appears in the sequencing data of a study of siplizumab effects on memory and regulatory T cells. Findings and limits, study-wide: A naive or memory phenotype could not be assigned to roughly 80-95% of the proliferating CD4+ or CD8+ clones.

Concerning this clone itself: Its matching antigen is unknown.

Only in-frame clones appear in the TCRdb table, and some are missing; sequencing was by immunoSEQ multiplex PCR. The sample has roughly 100,000 clones; 93% are singletons. Sequenced input: Tregs sorted from blood. The TCR comes from a human donor in good health.

CDR3 in amino acids: CASSSIWDTDYGYTF. The CDR3 DNA reads TGTGCCAGCAGCTCAATATGGGACACGGACTATGGCTACACCTTC. The chain links TRBV28 to TRBJ1-2; possible D gene TRBD1, 6 bases. CDR3 length: 15 residues. V lost 6 bases to trimming and J lost 3 bases, with 17 bases between them. From germline, CDR1 is MDHEN and CDR2 SYDVKM.